This T cell receptor beta chain was identified during a study of control samples from healthy donors and cancer patients. Here immunoSEQ multiplex PCR was the method, and the copy in TCRdb shows in-frame clones only, minus some. The sample holds under 95,000 clones, 84% seen once. The CDR3 sequence is 15 residues long. Germline lookup yields CDR1 SGHTA and CDR2 FQGNSA. V shed 3 bases and J 4 bases; nucleotides not matched to a gene: 7. This clone was seen a single time. The sequence derives from a man aged 45-65 years in good health. The chain combines TRBV7-2 with TRBJ1-1, with TRBD1 matching over 8 bases. Sequencing was done on a sample of blood. As DNA, the CDR3 is TGTGCCAGCAGCTTCGGTACAGGGGGTAGCACTGAAGCTTTCTTT. Its translation is CASSFGTGGSTEAFF.